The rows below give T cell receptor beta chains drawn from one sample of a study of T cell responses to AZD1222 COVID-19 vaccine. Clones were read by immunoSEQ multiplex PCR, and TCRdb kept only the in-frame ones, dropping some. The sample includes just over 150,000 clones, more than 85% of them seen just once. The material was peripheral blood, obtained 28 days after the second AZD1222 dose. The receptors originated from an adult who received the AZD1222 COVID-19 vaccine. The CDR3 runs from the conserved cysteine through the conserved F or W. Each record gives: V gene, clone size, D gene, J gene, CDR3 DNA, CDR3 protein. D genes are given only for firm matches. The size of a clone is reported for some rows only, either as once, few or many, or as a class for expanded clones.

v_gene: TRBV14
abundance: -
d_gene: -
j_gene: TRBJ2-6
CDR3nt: TGTGCCAGCAGCCAAGCTGGTACCTACTTAGCCGGGGCCAACGTCCTGACTTTC
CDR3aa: CASSQAGTYLAGANVLTF

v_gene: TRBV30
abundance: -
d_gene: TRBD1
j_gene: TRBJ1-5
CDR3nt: TGTGCCTGGAGTGTTGGGACAGGGTGGTTAGGCAATCAGCCCCAGCATTTT
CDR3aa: CAWSVGTGWLGNQPQHF

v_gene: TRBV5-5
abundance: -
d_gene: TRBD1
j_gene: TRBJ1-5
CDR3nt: TGTGCCAGCAGCCCAACAGGGGGTTGGAGTCAGCCCCAGCATTTT
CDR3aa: CASSPTGGWSQPQHF

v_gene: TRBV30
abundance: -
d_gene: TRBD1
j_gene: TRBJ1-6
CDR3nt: TGTGCCTGGGCCCAGGGGGCGGTGAATTCACCCCTCCACTTT
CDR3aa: CAWAQGAVNSPLHF

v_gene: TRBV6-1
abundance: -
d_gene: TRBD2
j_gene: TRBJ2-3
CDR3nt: TGTGCCAGCAGTGAAGGGGTAATCGGCGGGGGGAGCACAGATACGCAGTATTTT
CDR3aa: CASSEGVIGGGSTDTQYF

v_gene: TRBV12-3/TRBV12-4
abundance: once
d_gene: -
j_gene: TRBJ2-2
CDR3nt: TGTGCCAGCAGTTTAGGGATCGGGGAGCTGTTTTTT
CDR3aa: CASSLGIGELFF

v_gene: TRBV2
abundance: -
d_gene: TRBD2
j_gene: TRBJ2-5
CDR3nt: TGTGCCAGCAGACTTCGAGCTAGCGGGGGCCAAGAGACCCAGTACTTC
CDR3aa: CASRLRASGGQETQYF

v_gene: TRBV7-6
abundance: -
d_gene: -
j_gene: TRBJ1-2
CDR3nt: TGTGCCAGCAGCCCTCGGACCCTTCGCGAAGGCTACACCTTC
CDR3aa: CASSPRTLREGYTF

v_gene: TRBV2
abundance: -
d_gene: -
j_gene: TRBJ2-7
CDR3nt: TGTGCCAGCAGTTTACAGGTGGGCCTCGCCGACGAGCAGTACTTC
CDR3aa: CASSLQVGLADEQYF

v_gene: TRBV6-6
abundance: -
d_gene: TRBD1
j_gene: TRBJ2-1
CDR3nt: TGTGCCAGCAGCGTCACGAAACTACCCGGGACAGGGAATAATTTTGGCAATGAGCAGTTCTTC
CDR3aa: CASSVTKLPGTGNNFGNEQFF

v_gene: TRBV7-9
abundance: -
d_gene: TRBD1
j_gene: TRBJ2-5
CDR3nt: TGTGCCAGCAGCAAGGAATCGGACAGGGGGCGAGAGACCCAGTACTTC
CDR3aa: CASSKESDRGRETQYF